The next 20 T cell receptor beta chains were all read from a single sample in a study of cytomegalovirus exposure and HLA in healthy donors. 13 Jbeta primers and 60 Vbeta primers were used for the PCR. The method was immunoSEQ multiplex PCR; TCRdb's version includes in-frame clones alone and lacks a portion of them. Its listing shows 150,000 to 200,000 clones. The sequenced material came from PBMCs. Receptor source: a woman under 30 in good health and CMV-seropositive.

The chain uses TRBV6-1 and TRBJ1-1, with TRBD1 as a possible D gene (6 bases). Germline-derived CDR1 and CDR2 are MNHNS and SASEGT. The CDR3 is 15 residues long. Trimming shortened V by 10 bases and J by 2 bases, and 20 bases separated the two germline ends. CDR3 amino acids: CATDRGQTLNTEAFF. The DNA of the CDR3 is TGTGCCACCGACCGTGGACAGACACTAAACACTGAAGCTTTCTTT.

The chain has TRBV9 and TRBJ2-1, with D perhaps matching TRBD2 (6 bases). V lost 0 bases and J 6 bases, leaving 10 bases between the germline ends. The CDR3 has 14 residues. CDR1 is SGDLS, CDR2 YYNGEE, per germline. CDR3 residues: CASSVDGTRNEQFF. DNA of the CDR3: TGTGCCAGCAGCGTAGATGGGACTCGCAATGAGCAGTTCTTC.

The chain joins TRBV7-2 to TRBJ1-6, with unresolved D. From germline, CDR1 is SGHTA and CDR2 FQGNSA. The CDR3 is 15 amino acids. The V end was cut by 1 base, the J end by 10 bases, with 14 bases between. CDR3 nucleotide sequence: TGTGCCAGCAGCTTAGGGGCCCCTACGGGATCACCCCTCCACTTT. Translation: CASSLGAPTGSPLHF.

The rearrangement links TRBV6-5 to TRBJ1-4; 7 bases line up with TRBD1. CDR3 length: 13 residues. V shed 5 bases, J shed 11 bases, and the junction held 8 bases outside the gene matches. Per germline, CDR1 MNHEY and CDR2 SVGAGI. The CDR3: CASSPETGRKLFF. The CDR3 nucleotides read TGTGCCAGCAGTCCTGAGACAGGGAGGAAACTGTTTTTT.

Points on this clone: The germline gene is not matched at one end of the junction; a read error may be the cause. V is TRBV6-5 and J is TRBJ2-1, with D uncertain. This CDR3 spans 13 amino acids. Looked up from germline, CDR1 is MNHEY and CDR2 is SVGAGI. The CDR3 DNA reads as TGTGCCAGCAGTCGATCGAGCGCCGCTACCATCCTCTTC. It codes for CASSRSSAATILF.

The chain uses TRBV30 and TRBJ2-1; 7 bases align to TRBD2. Trimming at V came to 3 bases and at J to 9 bases, leaving 5 bases not matched to a gene. This CDR3 has 12 amino acids. In germline, CDR1 is GTSNPN, CDR2 SVGIG (reference sequence). CDR3 loop: CAWRSERGEQFF. The CDR3 bases are TGTGCCTGGAGATCAGAGCGGGGTGAGCAGTTCTTC.

This chain uses TRBV19 with TRBJ2-3; TRBD2 might be the D (5 bases). Germline CDR1 reads LNHDA; CDR2 reads SQIVND (reference sequence). The ends were cut back, 8 bases at V and 3 bases at J, with 9 bases in the middle. CDR3 length: 12 amino acids. CDR3 nucleotide sequence: TGTGCCAGTGGGGAGAATACAGATACGCAGTATTTT. It codes for CASGENTDTQYF.

V gene TRBV27 combines with J gene TRBJ2-3; D is ambiguous. Germline V gene data show CDR1 as MNHEY and CDR2 as SMNVEV (reference sequence). V lost 8 bases to trimming and J lost 0 bases, with 15 bases between them. The length of the CDR3 is 15 residues. The CDR3 coding sequence is TGTGCCAGCTCGTATCGTGGGCAAAGCACAGATACGCAGTATTTT. Encoded protein: CASSYRGQSTDTQYF.

The rearrangement uses TRBV15 and TRBJ2-7; tentative D call: TRBD1 (6 bases). Germline V gene sequence: CDR1 LNHNV, CDR2 YYDKDF (reference sequence). The V and J ends lost 3 bases and 0 bases respectively, with 12 bases between them. CDR3 length: 15 amino acids. The CDR3 region is CATSREGGSSYEQYF. CDR3 in DNA: TGTGCCACCAGCAGGGAAGGGGGTTCCTCCTACGAGCAGTACTTC.

The rearrangement links TRBV5-4 to TRBJ1-4; D is perhaps TRBD1 (5 bases). The CDR3 consists of 14 residues. The V end was cut by 4 bases, the J end by 4 bases, with 11 bases between. CDR1 is SGHNT, CDR2 YYREEE, per germline (reference sequence). DNA of the CDR3: TGTGCCAGCAGCCCCCGACAGAGTAATGAAAAACTGTTTTTT. Amino acid sequence: CASSPRQSNEKLFF. Together with reference TRBV5-4 and TRBJ1-4, the CDR3 gives the full variable domain: ETGVTQSPTHLIKTRGQQVTLRCSSQSGHNTVSWYQQALGQGPQFIFQYYREEENGRGNFPPRFSGLQFPNYSSELNVNALELDDSALYLCASSPRQSNEKLFFGSGTQLSVL.

This chain links TRBV25-1 with TRBJ2-5; a weak D match, TRBD1 (5 bases). Germline V lookup: CDR1 MGHDK, CDR2 SYGVNS. Trimming shortened V by 2 bases and J by 5 bases, and 15 bases separated the two germline ends. CDR3 length: 15 amino acids. DNA for the CDR3: TGTGCCAGCAGTGAACCAGCCGTTTGGGGCGAGACCCAGTACTTC. It is translated as CASSEPAVWGETQYF. Filled out from reference TRBV25-1 and TRBJ2-5, the complete variable domain reads EADIYQTPRYLVIGTGKKITLECSQTMGHDKMYWYQQDPGMELHLIHYSYGVNSTEKGDLSSESTVSRIRTEHFPLTLESARPSHTSQYLCASSEPAVWGETQYFGPGTRLLVL.

The V gene is TRBV9, the J gene TRBJ1-2; 8 bases line up with TRBD1. CDR1 is SGDLS and CDR2 is YYNGEE in the germline V gene. This CDR3 has 14 amino acids. The V gene end was trimmed by 0 bases and the J gene end by 8 bases; junction bases not matched to a gene: 6. CDR3 residues: CASSVGQGAGGYTF. The CDR3 nucleotides read TGTGCCAGCAGCGTAGGGCAGGGGGCAGGGGGCTACACCTTC.

With respect to this clone: The junction and the germline gene differ at one end; a read error may be behind it. This rearrangement joins TRBV18 to TRBJ1-5; D might be TRBD1 (5 bases). The CDR3 runs to 13 residues. Germline CDR1 and CDR2: KGHSH and LQKENI. CDR3 amino acids: CASSPIGEQPRHF. The DNA for the CDR3 is TGTGCCAGCTCACCTATAGGGGAACAGCCCCGGCATTTT.

The chain carries TRBV2 and TRBJ1-1; a possible D gene is TRBD1 (5 bases). The CDR3 covers 20 residues. With 7 bases removed from V and 4 bases from J, the gap between germline ends came to 34 bases. The germline V gene has CDR1 SNHLY and CDR2 FYNNEI. The CDR3 spells CASTHRTHNNMGGIGTEAFF. CDR3 DNA: TGTGCCAGCACACACAGGACCCACAACAATATGGGGGGAATCGGCACTGAAGCTTTCTTT.

The V and J genes are TRBV5-1 and TRBJ2-7, with TRBD2 matching over 13 bases. The CDR3 length is 13 residues. Germline V gene data show CDR1 as SGHRS and CDR2 as YFSETQ. J lost 5 bases, V lost 9 bases, and 5 bases had no gene match. CDR3 coding DNA: TGCGCCACCTACGGGACTAGCGGGGACGAGCAGTACTTC. Translation gives CATYGTSGDEQYF.

The rearrangement joins TRBV7-6 to TRBJ1-3; D remains ambiguous. Germline lookup yields CDR1 SGHVS and CDR2 FNYEAQ. This CDR3 has 12 amino acids. V lost 5 bases and J lost 3, with 5 bases in between. CDR3 bases: TGTGCCAGCAGCCACAGTGGAAACACCATATATTTT. It is translated as CASSHSGNTIYF. The variable domain in full, with the rest retrieved from reference TRBV7-6 and TRBJ1-3, is GAGVSQSPRYKVTKRGQDVALRCDPISGHVSLYWYRQALGQGPEFLTYFNYEAQQDKSGLPNDRFSAERPEGSISTLTIQRTEQRDSAMYRCASSHSGNTIYFGEGSWLTVV.

The V gene is TRBV7-6, the J gene TRBJ1-1; a possible D gene is TRBD1 (5 bases). The length of the CDR3 is 21 residues. Per the germline V gene, CDR1 is SGHVS and CDR2 is FNYEAQ. Trimming left V 1 base short and J 1 base short, with 28 bases between. Here the CDR3 DNA reads TGTGCCAGCAGCTTAGGAGTGGTTCTAGGGGATCTTATTACTCCGAACACTGAAGCTTTCTTT. It codes for CASSLGVVLGDLITPNTEAFF.

V and J are TRBV4-1 and TRBJ2-2; maybe TRBD1 (6 bases). Germline-derived CDR1 and CDR2 are MGHRA and YSYEKL. The CDR3 has 18 residues. V lost 2 bases to trimming and J lost 3 bases, with 19 bases between them. CDR3 in amino acids: CASSQSPGSTGYTGELFF. In DNA form, the CDR3 reads TGCGCCAGCAGCCAATCTCCTGGTTCGACAGGCTACACCGGGGAGCTGTTTTTT.

The chain couples TRBV19 to TRBJ1-1, with 7 positions matching TRBD1. Germline values: CDR1 LNHDA, CDR2 SQIVND (reference sequence). The CDR3 is made up of 15 amino acids. Trimming cost V 3 bases and J 2 bases; bases outside gene matches: 6. CDR3 sequence: CASSMPGTANTEAFF. As DNA, the CDR3 is TGTGCCAGTAGTATGCCGGGGACAGCTAACACTGAAGCTTTCTTT. The full variable domain, with the rest looked up from reference TRBV19 and TRBJ1-1, is DGGITQSPKYLFRKEGQNVTLSCEQNLNHDAMYWYRQDPGQGLRLIYYSQIVNDFQKGDIAEGYSVSREKKESFPLTVTSAQKNPTAFYLCASSMPGTANTEAFFGQGTRLTVV.

The chain employs TRBV5-1 and TRBJ1-2, with 8 bases fitting TRBD1. Losses at the gene ends were 4 bases for V and 3 bases for J; bases not matched to a gene: 8. There are 15 residues in the CDR3. Germline CDR1 and CDR2: SGHRS and YFSETQ. In DNA, the CDR3 is TGCGCCAGCAGCACCTGGACAGGGCGCGACTATGGCTACACCTTC. Amino acids: CASSTWTGRDYGYTF.